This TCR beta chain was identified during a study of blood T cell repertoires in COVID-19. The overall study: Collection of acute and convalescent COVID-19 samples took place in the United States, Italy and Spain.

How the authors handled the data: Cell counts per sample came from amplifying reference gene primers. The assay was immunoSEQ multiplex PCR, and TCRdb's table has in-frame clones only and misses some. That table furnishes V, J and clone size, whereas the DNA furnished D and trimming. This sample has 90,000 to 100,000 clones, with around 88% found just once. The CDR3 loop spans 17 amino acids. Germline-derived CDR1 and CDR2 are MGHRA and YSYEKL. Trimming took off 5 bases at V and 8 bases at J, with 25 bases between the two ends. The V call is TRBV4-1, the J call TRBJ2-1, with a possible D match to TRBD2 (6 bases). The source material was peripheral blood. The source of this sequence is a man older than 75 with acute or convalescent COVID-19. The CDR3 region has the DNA TGCGCCAGCAGCACCCCCTCCCGGGACGCGGGGAACGATGAGCAGTTCTTC. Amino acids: CASSTPSRDAGNDEQFF.